The T cell receptor beta chain described here comes from a study of blood T cell repertoires in COVID-19. The CDR3 loop spans 11 amino acids. From germline, CDR1 is DFQATT and CDR2 SNEGSKA (reference sequence). The table came from immunoSEQ multiplex PCR; TCRdb's copy has only in-frame clones and leaves some out. The table records around 200,000 clones, roughly 88% of them present only once. There are many counts of this clone. This receptor was obtained from a man aged 60-69 years with acute or convalescent COVID-19. Sequences were obtained from peripheral blood. This chain connects TRBV20-1 to TRBJ2-5; D is unresolved. The CDR3 is CTQEFQETQYF. DNA of the CDR3: TGCACCCAAGAGTTTCAAGAGACCCAGTACTTC.